A single sample is the source of the 30 T cell receptor beta chains below, sequenced in a study of a mutant IDH1 vaccine in newly diagnosed glioma. Time point defined: week 47, end of study. One vaccine dose held 300 ug of mutant IDH1 20-mer peptide and came with topical imiquimod. Antigens for these TCRs are unknown. Produced via immunoSEQ multiplex PCR; TCRdb's table is partial and in-frame only. The sample yields fewer than 55,000 clones, about 61% seen once. The input for sequencing was peripheral blood mononuclear cells (PBMCs), taken from a glioma patient whose treatment included an IDH1 peptide vaccine. These receptors originate from a man aged 35 to 55 with glioma. Some clones in this sample may be carry-over from other donors' samples.

The chain is built from TRBV5-1 and TRBJ2-3; 8 bases are a match to TRBD2. Trimming removed 2 bases from V and 1 base from J; junction bases left unmatched: 3. This CDR3 region has 15 residues. CDR1 and CDR2 from the germline V gene are SGHRS and YFSETQ. CDR3 protein: CASSLSTSGTDTQYF. The CDR3 bases are TGCGCCAGCAGCTTATCGACTAGCGGCACAGATACGCAGTATTTT.

The V call is TRBV6-5, the J call TRBJ2-4, with D tentatively TRBD1 (6 bases). This CDR3 has 14 amino acids. Trimming left V 6 bases short and J 8 bases short, with 17 bases between. CDR1 is MNHEY and CDR2 is SVGAGI in the germline V gene. This CDR3 is CASSPGQYGDIQYF. DNA for the CDR3: TGTGCCAGCAGCCCCGGACAGTATGGTGACATTCAGTACTTC.

This clone was seen a handful of times. The V gene is TRBV5-1, the J gene TRBJ1-6; TRBD1 matches at 9 bases. With V trimmed by 4 bases and J by 7 bases, 3 bases remained unmatched. Germline V CDR1 and CDR2: SGHRS, YFSETQ. The CDR3 covers 14 residues. This chain's CDR3 is CASSPGQGNSPLHF. The DNA for the CDR3 is TGCGCCAGCAGCCCTGGACAGGGGAATTCACCCCTCCACTTT.

V and J are TRBV10-3 and TRBJ1-2; tentative D call: TRBD1 (5 bases). CDR3 length: 14 amino acids. Trimming left V 1 base short and J 2 bases short, with 8 bases between. From germline, CDR1 is ENHRY and CDR2 SYGVKD. DNA for the CDR3: TGTGCCATCAGTGAGTTTGCAGGGAACTATGGCTACACCTTC. Translating it yields CAISEFAGNYGYTF.

The chain has TRBV5-1 and TRBJ1-1; D is unclear. This CDR3 spans 14 amino acids. V gave up 4 bases and J gave up 4 bases, with 14 bases separating them. Germline loops: CDR1 SGHRS, CDR2 YFSETQ. CDR3 sequence (DNA): TGCGCCAGCAGCCTGGTGGTGGGAGGCACTGAAGCTTTCTTT. It codes for CASSLVVGGTEAFF.

The chain carries TRBV5-1 and TRBJ1-3; D gene unclear. The length of the CDR3 is 14 residues. V shed 0 bases and J shed 3 bases, with 7 bases lying between them. CDR1 is SGHRS, CDR2 YFSETQ, per germline. This CDR3 reads CASSLGGDGNTIYF. CDR3 in DNA: TGCGCCAGCAGCTTGGGCGGAGATGGAAACACCATATATTTT.

The chain has TRBV7-8 and TRBJ2-1; D is possibly TRBD1 (5 bases). Germline values: CDR1 SGHVS, CDR2 FQNEAQ. CDR3 size: 13 residues. The ends were cut back, 5 bases at V and 3 bases at J, with 8 bases in the middle. CDR3 sequence reads: CASSPQGYNEQFF. The CDR3 DNA sequence: TGTGCCAGCAGCCCCCAGGGCTACAATGAGCAGTTCTTC. The full variable domain, rest sourced from reference TRBV7-8 and TRBJ2-1, is GAGVSQSPRYKVAKRGQDVALRCDPISGHVSLFWYQQALGQGPEFLTYFQNEAQLDKSGLPSDRFFAERPEGSVSTLKIQRTQQEDSAVYLCASSPQGYNEQFFGPGTRLTVL.

CDR3 sequence reads: CASSRLTTSSTDTQYF. CDR3 nucleotide sequence: TGTGCCAGCAGCAGATTGACGACTTCTAGCACAGATACGCAGTATTTT. This chain joins TRBV2 and TRBJ2-3; D uncertain. The CDR3 consists of 16 residues. Trimming shortened V by 6 bases and J by 0 bases, and 16 bases separated the two germline ends. Germline loops: CDR1 SNHLY, CDR2 FYNNEI.

The chain has TRBV4-1 and TRBJ1-1; 9 positions agree with TRBD1. Trimming at V came to 3 bases and at J to 0 bases, leaving 5 bases not matched to a gene. CDR1 and CDR2 from the germline V gene are MGHRA and YSYEKL. The CDR3 is made up of 16 amino acids. The CDR3 region is CASSHPGTGMNTEAFF. The CDR3 DNA reads as TGCGCCAGCAGCCATCCCGGGACAGGGATGAACACTGAAGCTTTCTTT.

The gene calls are TRBV9 and TRBJ1-6; 10 bases are shared with TRBD1. The CDR3 runs 16 residues. CDR1 is SGDLS, CDR2 YYNGEE, per germline. V lost 3 bases and J lost 4; bases outside the gene matches: 4. CDR3 DNA sequence: TGTGCCAGCAGCGCGCCGGGACAGGGGTATAATTCACCCCTCCACTTT. It is translated as CASSAPGQGYNSPLHF. Full variable domain (missing parts from reference TRBV9 and TRBJ1-6): DSGVTQTPKHLITATGQRVTLRCSPRSGDLSVYWYQQSLDQGLQFLIQYYNGEERAKGNILERFSAQQFPDLHSELNLSSLELGDSALYFCASSAPGQGYNSPLHFGNGTRLTVT.

There are a few counts of this clone. This chain joins TRBV7-2 and TRBJ1-2; D uncertain. V shed 5 bases and J shed 4 bases, with 8 bases lying between them. CDR1 and CDR2 from the germline V gene are SGHTA and FQGNSA. The CDR3 runs to 12 residues. CDR3 DNA sequence: TGTGCCAGCAGCCCCAACGGCTATGGCTACACCTTC. Its protein is CASSPNGYGYTF.

The V gene is TRBV6-5, the J gene TRBJ2-7; 7 positions agree with TRBD1. This CDR3 has 13 amino acids. The junction had 4 bases not matched to a gene; V was cut back by 8 bases and J by 0 bases. In germline, CDR1 is MNHEY, CDR2 SVGAGI. Here the CDR3 reads CASATGTSYEQYF. CDR3 nucleotides: TGTGCCAGCGCGACAGGGACCTCCTACGAGCAGTACTTC.

This clone was seen more than once but under ten times. The genes are TRBV4-1 and TRBJ1-6; possibly TRBD1 for D (6 bases). Trimming removed 6 bases from V and 9 bases from J, with 15 bases in between. The CDR3 totals 14 residues. Germline V gene data show CDR1 as MGHRA and CDR2 as YSYEKL. The CDR3 sequence is CASRQDSGGSPLHF. CDR3 nucleotide sequence: TGCGCCAGCAGACAGGACAGCGGGGGTTCACCCCTCCACTTT.

J is TRBJ1-6 and V is TRBV7-2; 7 bases map to TRBD1. Per the germline V gene, CDR1 is SGHTA and CDR2 is FQGNSA. The CDR3 extends over 15 amino acids. Trimming at V came to 1 base and at J to 10 bases, leaving 7 bases not matched to a gene. The CDR3 loop is CASSLEGGGWSPLHF. The CDR3 bases are TGTGCCAGCAGCTTAGAGGGAGGGGGCTGGTCACCCCTCCACTTT.

J is TRBJ1-4 and V is TRBV10-1; no clear D gene. Germline V gene lookup returns CDR1 WNHNN and CDR2 SYGVQD (reference sequence). This CDR3 has 14 amino acids. The V gene lost 4 bases and the J gene lost 0 bases, with 6 bases spanning the gap. The CDR3 sequence is CASSAGPTNEKLFF. In nucleotides, the CDR3 is TGCGCCAGCAGTGCGGGTCCAACTAATGAAAAACTGTTTTTT.

The chain uses TRBV21-1 and TRBJ2-3; the table gives TRBD1 as D, unverified against the DNA. TRBV21-1 is classified as a pseudogene. There are 17 residues in the CDR3. The CDR3 DNA reads as TGTGCCAGCAGCACAGCAATGGGACAGCTCCGGACAGATACGCAGTATTTT. Translating gives CASSTAMGQLRTDTQYF.

The rearrangement joins TRBV5-6 to TRBJ2-7; TRBD2 aligns across 8 bases. CDR3 size: 13 residues. Germline trimming cut 4 bases from V and 4 bases from J; bases unmatched to any gene: 4. Per the germline V gene, CDR1 is SGHDT and CDR2 is YYEEEE. CDR3 sequence reads: CASSRSGTYEQYF. Written as DNA, the CDR3 is TGTGCCAGCAGCCGTAGCGGGACTTACGAGCAGTACTTC. Together with reference TRBV5-6 and TRBJ2-7, the CDR3 gives the full variable domain: DAGVTQSPTHLIKTRGQQVTLRCSPKSGHDTVSWYQQALGQGPQFIFQYYEEEERQRGNFPDRFSGHQFPNYSSELNVNALLLGDSALYLCASSRSGTYEQYFGPGTRLTVT.

The rearrangement links TRBV5-6 to TRBJ2-5; D may match TRBD1 or TRBD2 (6 bases each). Germline lookup yields CDR1 SGHDT and CDR2 YYEEEE. This CDR3 is 15 amino acids long. V was shortened by 4 bases and J by 2 bases, with 15 bases between the two germline ends. The CDR3 bases are TGTGCCAGCAGCGAAGGGCAGGGGAGGCAAGAGACCCAGTACTTC. Protein sequence: CASSEGQGRQETQYF.

The chain joins TRBV2 to TRBJ2-7; D is possibly TRBD2 (5 bases). Germline assignment: CDR1 SNHLY and CDR2 FYNNEI. Trimming pared 10 bases from V and 0 bases from J, leaving 19 bases between. The CDR3 sequence is 15 residues long. CDR3 in amino acids: CAIDGIEGSSYEQYF. The CDR3 DNA is TGTGCCATCGACGGAATAGAGGGCAGCTCCTACGAGCAGTACTTC. Complete variable domain (other parts from reference TRBV2 and TRBJ2-7): EPEVTQTPSHQVTQMGQEVILRCVPISNHLYFYWYRQILGQKVEFLVSFYNNEISEKSEIFDDQFSVERPDGSNFTLKIRSTKLEDSAMYFCAIDGIEGSSYEQYFGPGTRLTVT.

This clone was found a few times. The rearrangement links TRBV23-1 to TRBJ1-6, with a weak D call TRBD1 (5 bases). TRBV23-1 is annotated as an ORF whose role is uncertain. Trimming pared 2 bases from V and 2 bases from J, leaving 13 bases between. The CDR3 length is 17 residues. The CDR3 region is CASSQVGQGAYNSPLHF. The CDR3 region has the DNA TGCGCCAGCAGTCAAGTGGGTCAGGGCGCCTATAATTCACCCCTCCACTTT.

This chain uses TRBV11-2 with TRBJ2-5; D may match TRBD1 or TRBD2 (5 bases each). V lost 5 bases and J lost 4, with 17 bases in between. This CDR3 spans 15 amino acids. Germline V gene data show CDR1 as SGHAT and CDR2 as FQNNGV. The CDR3 DNA follows: TGTGCCAGCAGCGGAAGGGACCGCTCGTCAGAGACCCAGTACTTC. Protein: CASSGRDRSSETQYF.

This clone appeared many times. The CDR3 nucleotides are TGTGCCAGCAGCAAGGACAGACTTTTATACGATGGCTACACCTTC. This translates into CASSKDRLLYDGYTF. This chain uses TRBV6-5 with TRBJ1-2; possibly TRBD1 for D (6 bases). Trimming shortened V by 6 bases and J by 6 bases, and 20 bases separated the two germline ends. CDR3 length: 15 amino acids. Germline CDR1 is MNHEY and CDR2 is SVGAGI.

There are a few counts of this clone. This sequence joins TRBV11-2 and TRBJ1-2; 8 positions agree with TRBD1. This CDR3 spans 17 amino acids. In germline, CDR1 is SGHAT, CDR2 FQNNGV. V gave up 5 bases and J gave up 5 bases; unmatched junction bases: 16. For the CDR3, the DNA is TGTGCCAGCAGCCCGCCCTTTGACAGGGGAGGAGGGTATGGCTACACCTTC. This codes for CASSPPFDRGGGYGYTF. The full variable domain, in which reference TRBV11-2 and TRBJ1-2 provide the parts outside the CDR3, is EAGVAQSPRYKIIEKRQSVAFWCNPISGHATLYWYQQILGQGPKLLIQFQNNGVVDDSQLPKDRFSAERLKGVDSTLKIQPAKLEDSAVYLCASSPPFDRGGGYGYTFGSGTRLTVV.

CDR3 region: CAIRGTGGNTEAFF. The CDR3 DNA is TGTGCCATCAGGGGGACAGGGGGGAACACTGAAGCTTTCTTT. The chain couples TRBV10-3 to TRBJ1-1, with TRBD1 matching over 11 bases. From germline, CDR1 is ENHRY and CDR2 SYGVKD. This CDR3 region has 14 residues. With 6 bases clipped from V and 1 base from J, the junction kept 1 base outside the gene matches.

The rearrangement links TRBV10-3 to TRBJ2-2; D unclear. The V end lost 4 bases, the J end lost 5 bases, and 2 bases lay between the germline ends. Germline values: CDR1 ENHRY, CDR2 SYGVKD. This CDR3 comprises 11 residues. The CDR3 region has the DNA TGTGCCATCAGTGGTACCGGGGAGCTGTTTTTT. Its translation is CAISGTGELFF.

The genes are TRBV14 and TRBJ1-4, with 9 bases fitting TRBD1. With 1 base clipped from V and 7 bases from J, the junction kept 7 bases outside the gene matches. Germline V gene sequence: CDR1 SGHDN, CDR2 FVKESK. The CDR3 covers 16 residues. DNA for the CDR3: TGTGCCAGCAGCCAAGTCGAACACAGGGGGCGTGAAAAACTGTTTTTT. Protein: CASSQVEHRGREKLFF.

This clone appeared a few times. The chain joins TRBV5-1 to TRBJ2-7; 8 nucleotides match TRBD1. The CDR3 totals 13 residues. The germline CDR1 and CDR2 sequences are SGHRS and YFSETQ. J was trimmed by 5 bases and V by 3 bases; bases with no gene match: 4. CDR3 region: CASSSGQGNEQYF. The CDR3 DNA reads TGCGCCAGCAGCTCTGGACAGGGCAACGAGCAGTACTTC.

This chain links TRBV27 with TRBJ2-7; D is tentatively TRBD1 or TRBD2 (6 bases each). Germline CDR1 reads MNHEY; CDR2 reads SMNVEV (reference sequence). This CDR3 region has 16 residues. Trimming left V 5 bases short and J 4 bases short, with 21 bases between. The CDR3 nucleotides read TGTGCCAGCAGTCCCGACGCGGGACAAGTTTTTTACGAGCAGTACTTC. It translates to CASSPDAGQVFYEQYF.

The sample holds a few counts of this clone. The chain has TRBV5-6 and TRBJ1-1; weak D call: TRBD1 (6 bases). Germline-derived CDR1 and CDR2 are SGHDT and YYEEEE. The CDR3 has 15 residues. Trimming removed 2 bases at V and 4 bases at J, with 15 bases between. The DNA for the CDR3 is TGTGCCAGCAGCTTTGATGGGGGGCGTAGCACTGAAGCTTTCTTT. The encoded protein is CASSFDGGRSTEAFF. Variable domain in full (rest from reference TRBV5-6 and TRBJ1-1): DAGVTQSPTHLIKTRGQQVTLRCSPKSGHDTVSWYQQALGQGPQFIFQYYEEEERQRGNFPDRFSGHQFPNYSSELNVNALLLGDSALYLCASSFDGGRSTEAFFGQGTRLTVV.

The chain carries TRBV7-7 and TRBJ2-1; no definite D call. Trimming stripped 5 bases from V and 0 bases from J, with 14 bases between. This CDR3 is built from 16 residues. Germline V gene lookup returns CDR1 SSHAT and CDR2 FNYEAQ (reference sequence). This chain's CDR3 is CASSRDSTFSYNEQFF. The DNA of the CDR3 is TGTGCCAGCAGCAGAGACTCTACGTTCTCCTACAATGAGCAGTTCTTC.